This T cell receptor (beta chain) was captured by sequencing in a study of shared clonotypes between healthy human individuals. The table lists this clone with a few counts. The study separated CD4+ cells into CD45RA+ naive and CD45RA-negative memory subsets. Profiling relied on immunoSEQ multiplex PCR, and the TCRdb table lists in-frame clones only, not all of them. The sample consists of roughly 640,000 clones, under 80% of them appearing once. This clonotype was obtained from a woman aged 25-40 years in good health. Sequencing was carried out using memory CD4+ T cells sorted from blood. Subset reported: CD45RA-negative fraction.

The DNA for the CDR3 is TGTGCCAGCAGTCTTCCGGGACAGCTCCTCTATGGCTACACCTTC. This translates into CASSLPGQLLYGYTF. This rearrangement joins TRBV28 to TRBJ1-2; TRBD1 agrees at 7 bases. Germline CDR1 reads MDHEN; CDR2 reads SYDVKM. Trimming cost V 5 bases and J 4 bases; bases outside gene matches: 10. This CDR3 has 15 residues.